This TCR beta chain was observed in a study of T-cell memory formation after mild COVID-19. For the study at large: TCR clusters largely stayed donor specific. Study outcomes and limitations: Cross-reactive memory apparently joined, as some responding clones appeared in pre-infection memory. Clones that contracted from day 15 to 85 were balanced CD4/CD8, while later expanders leaned CD4+.

This clonotype was detected only a few times. The antigen is undetermined. With constant-segment primers, 5'RACE yielded cDNA libraries of TCR alpha and TCR beta that carried sample barcodes and UMIs. TCRdb reprocessed the 5' RACE reads via MiXCR and lists one record per CDR3 protein. Seen here are about 410,000 distinct CDR3 sequences, roughly 18% observed once, and the top ten hold roughly 21%. Material for sequencing was PBMCs or a T cell subset sorted from them (not recorded which). The clonotype comes from a man between 18 and 35 years old who had mild COVID-19 (a few samples of this study predate the infection). Cell type and time point are not known.

The CDR3 is CASSQRLTDGYTF. The CDR3, as DNA: TGTGCCAGCAGCCAAAGGCTGACAGATGGCTACACCTTC. The V call is TRBV4-2, the J call TRBJ1-2; tentative D call: TRBD1 (5 bases). Germline CDR1 LGHNA, CDR2 YNFKEQ. This CDR3 contains 13 residues. V dropped 2 bases and J dropped 6 bases, with 10 bases sitting between them.